This paragraph reports one T cell receptor (beta chain). This sample is drawn from a study of T cell changes during pregnancy in multiple sclerosis. This table comes from immunoSEQ multiplex PCR, and its TCRdb copy is limited to in-frame clones, with some not included. Of over 70,000 clones listed, 90% to 95% are singletons. V was pared by 1 base and J by 4 bases, with 6 bases of the junction left unmatched. The CDR3 sequence is 15 residues long. CDR1 is MRHNA, CDR2 SNTAGT, per germline. The sequences come from peripheral blood, collected in the first trimester of pregnancy. This sequence was found in a female donor in good health, enrolled as a control in a pregnancy study. The gene calls are TRBV6-4 and TRBJ1-2, with 7 bases fitting TRBD1. CDR3 sequence: CASSDWRGGFYGYTF. As DNA, the CDR3 is TGTGCCAGCAGTGACTGGCGAGGGGGCTTCTATGGCTACACCTTC.